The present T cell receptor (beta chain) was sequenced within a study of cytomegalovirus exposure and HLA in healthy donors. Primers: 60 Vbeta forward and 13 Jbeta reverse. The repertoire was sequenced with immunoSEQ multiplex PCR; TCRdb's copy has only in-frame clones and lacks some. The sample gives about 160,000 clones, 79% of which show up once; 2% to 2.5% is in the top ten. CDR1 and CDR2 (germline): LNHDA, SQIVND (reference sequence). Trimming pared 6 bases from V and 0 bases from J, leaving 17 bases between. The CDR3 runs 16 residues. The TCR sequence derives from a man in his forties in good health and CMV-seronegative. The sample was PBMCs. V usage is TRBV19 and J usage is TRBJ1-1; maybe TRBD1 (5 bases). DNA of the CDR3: TGTGCCAGTAGGACACATGAGGTAGGGGTGAACACTGAAGCTTTCTTT. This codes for CASRTHEVGVNTEAFF. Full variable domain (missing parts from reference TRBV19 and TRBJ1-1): DGGITQSPKYLFRKEGQNVTLSCEQNLNHDAMYWYRQDPGQGLRLIYYSQIVNDFQKGDIAEGYSVSREKKESFPLTVTSAQKNPTAFYLCASRTHEVGVNTEAFFGQGTRLTVV.